This note documents a single T cell receptor beta chain sequence. The data are from a study of blood T cell repertoires in COVID-19. For the study at large: COVID-19 samples, acute and convalescent, were from the United States, Italy and Spain. Nucleic acid was either cDNA or gDNA, and it came from T cells, B-cell-depleted T cells, or PBMCs.

This CDR3 is 15 amino acids long. Germline lookup yields CDR1 ENHRY and CDR2 SYGVKD. The V gene lost 6 bases and the J gene lost 0 bases, with 12 bases spanning the gap. As handled by the study authors: Cell counts per sample came from amplifying reference gene primers. Assay: immunoSEQ multiplex PCR; the TCRdb copy retains only in-frame clones and omits some. The V and J calls and the clone size are those of that table, but D and trimming were determined from the DNA. The sample has 150,000 to 200,000 clones, approximately 83% seen once; the top ten hold over 2.5%. What was sequenced was peripheral blood. The chain joins TRBV10-3 to TRBJ1-3; D may be TRBD1 (5 bases). The TCR originated in a man in his 60s with acute or convalescent COVID-19. The DNA for the CDR3 is TGTGCCATCAGGGGGCCGACAGTCTCTGGAAACACCATATATTTT. Encoded protein: CAIRGPTVSGNTIYF.